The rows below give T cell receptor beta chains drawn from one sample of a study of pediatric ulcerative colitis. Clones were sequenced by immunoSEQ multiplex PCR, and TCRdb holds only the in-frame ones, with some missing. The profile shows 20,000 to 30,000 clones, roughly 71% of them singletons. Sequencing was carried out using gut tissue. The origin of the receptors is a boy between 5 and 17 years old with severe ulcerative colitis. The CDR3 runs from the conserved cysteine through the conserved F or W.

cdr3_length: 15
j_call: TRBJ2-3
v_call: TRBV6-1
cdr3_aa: CASSAPSVSTDTQYF

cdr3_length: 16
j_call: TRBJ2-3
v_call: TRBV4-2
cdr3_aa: CASSQGGREELDTQYF

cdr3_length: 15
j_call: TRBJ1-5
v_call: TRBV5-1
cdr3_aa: CASSLGMNSNQPQHF

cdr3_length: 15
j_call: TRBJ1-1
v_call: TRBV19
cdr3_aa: CASSREEYAGSEAFF

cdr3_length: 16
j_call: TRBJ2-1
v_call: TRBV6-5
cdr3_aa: CASSYRTSGIGNEQFF

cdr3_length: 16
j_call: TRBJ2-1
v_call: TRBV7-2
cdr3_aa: CASSLTSGRRRDEQFF

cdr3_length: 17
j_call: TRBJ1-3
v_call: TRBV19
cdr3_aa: CASSIFADPSSGNTIYF

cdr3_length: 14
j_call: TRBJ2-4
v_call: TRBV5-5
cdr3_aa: CASSDPGQGDIQYF

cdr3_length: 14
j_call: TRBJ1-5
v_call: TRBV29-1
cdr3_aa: CSVATGTGNQPQHF

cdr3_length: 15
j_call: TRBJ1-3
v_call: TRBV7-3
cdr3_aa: CASSLMGNSGNTIYF

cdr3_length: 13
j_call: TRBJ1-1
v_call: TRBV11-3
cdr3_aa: CASSRGSNTEAFF

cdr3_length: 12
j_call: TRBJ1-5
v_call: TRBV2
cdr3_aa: CASSDSFQPQHF

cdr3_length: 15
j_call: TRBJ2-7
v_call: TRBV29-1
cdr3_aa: CSVERIGARSYEQYF

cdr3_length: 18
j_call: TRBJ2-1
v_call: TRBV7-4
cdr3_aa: CASSLHGGLAALFNEQFF

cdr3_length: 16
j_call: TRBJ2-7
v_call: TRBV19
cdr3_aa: CASREEWGSESYEQYF

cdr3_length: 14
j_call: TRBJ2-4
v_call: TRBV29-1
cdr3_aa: CSVGTSGTKNIQYF

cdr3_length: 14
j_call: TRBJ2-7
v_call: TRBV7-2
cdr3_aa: CASSWRARNYEQYF

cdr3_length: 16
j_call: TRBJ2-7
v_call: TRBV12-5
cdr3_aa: CASGLVQGPGEYEQYF

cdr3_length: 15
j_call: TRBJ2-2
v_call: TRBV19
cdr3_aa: CASSSNLGSTGELFF

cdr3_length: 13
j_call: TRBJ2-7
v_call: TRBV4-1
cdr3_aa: CASSEGVNYEQYF

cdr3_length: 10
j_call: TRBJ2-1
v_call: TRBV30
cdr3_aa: CAWTGGEQFF

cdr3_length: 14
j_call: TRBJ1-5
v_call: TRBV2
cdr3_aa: CASRRVNSNQPQHF

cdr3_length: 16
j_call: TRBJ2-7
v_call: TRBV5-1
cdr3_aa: CASSLGPLADGYEQYF

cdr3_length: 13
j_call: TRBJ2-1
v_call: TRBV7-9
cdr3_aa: CASSRGSYNEQFF

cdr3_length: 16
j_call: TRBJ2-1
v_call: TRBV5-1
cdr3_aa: CASSQGTSGSRHEQFF

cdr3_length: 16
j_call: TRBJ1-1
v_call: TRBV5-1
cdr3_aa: CASSSYNGTDDTEAFF